The 23 T cell receptor beta chains given below trace back to one sample, sequenced in a study of cytomegalovirus exposure and HLA in healthy donors. Sequenced by immunoSEQ multiplex PCR; TCRdb stores in-frame clones only, minus some. The table lists some 180,000 clones, about 81% of them singletons. The sample comprised PBMCs. The receptor source for this set is a woman between 25 and 40 years old in good health and CMV-seronegative.

The chain couples TRBV5-8 to TRBJ1-2, with unresolved D. The V gene's germline CDR1 is SGHTS and CDR2 YDEGEE. The CDR3 loop spans 14 amino acids. V gave up 0 bases and J gave up 1 base, with 7 bases separating them. For the CDR3, the DNA is TGTGCCAGCAGCTTGGGGGCATTTAACTATGGCTACACCTTC. Residues: CASSLGAFNYGYTF. The variable domain in full, with the rest retrieved from reference TRBV5-8 and TRBJ1-2, is EAGVTQSPTHLIKTRGQQATLRCSPISGHTSVYWYQQALGLGLQFLLWYDEGEERNRGNFPPRFSGRQFPNYSSELNVNALELEDSALYLCASSLGAFNYGYTFGSGTRLTVV.

The J gene is TRBJ1-2, the V gene TRBV30; TRBD1 matches 9 bases. This CDR3 spans 17 amino acids. CDR1 and CDR2 from the germline V gene are GTSNPN and SVGIG (reference sequence). With 3 bases clipped from V and 4 bases from J, the junction kept 15 bases outside the gene matches. The CDR3 DNA is TGTGCCTGGAGCCCATGGGACCCGGGACAGGGAGGCTATGGCTACACCTTC. Protein product: CAWSPWDPGQGGYGYTF.

There are a few counts of this clone. The chain uses TRBV19 and TRBJ2-7; 9 nucleotides agree with TRBD1. CDR3 length equals 14 residues. Germline assignment: CDR1 LNHDA and CDR2 SQIVND (reference sequence). The V segment lost 9 bases and the J segment 3 bases; nucleotides outside the gene matches: 9. CDR3 loop: CASNPAGQGYEQYF. The CDR3 region has the DNA TGTGCCAGCAACCCGGCGGGACAGGGCTACGAGCAGTACTTC.

This chain connects TRBV7-6 to TRBJ2-2; TRBD2 agrees at 8 bases. The CDR3 sequence is 18 residues long. Unmatched junction bases numbered 11, after V lost 5 bases and J lost 0 bases. CDR1 is SGHVS, CDR2 FNYEAQ, per germline. The CDR3 spells CASSPFLAGLSNTGELFF. CDR3 bases: TGTGCCAGCAGCCCCTTTTTAGCGGGGCTATCGAACACCGGGGAGCTGTTTTTT.

V is TRBV2 and J is TRBJ2-7; D might be TRBD2 (5 bases). This CDR3 comprises 16 residues. Per germline, CDR1 SNHLY and CDR2 FYNNEI. V shed 1 base and J shed 9 bases, with 22 bases lying between them. The CDR3 here is CASSEGLPRVGGGQYF. Written as DNA, the CDR3 is TGTGCCAGCAGTGAAGGTCTCCCCCGTGTTGGAGGCGGGCAGTACTTC.

V usage is TRBV6-5 and J usage is TRBJ2-3, with TRBD1 matching 10 bases. V shed 4 bases, J shed 1 base, and the junction held 5 bases outside the gene matches. Germline CDR1 is MNHEY and CDR2 is SVGAGI. The CDR3 consists of 16 residues. CDR3 region: CASSSAGTGGTDTQYF. The CDR3 DNA is TGTGCCAGCAGTTCCGCCGGGACAGGGGGCACAGATACGCAGTATTTT.

The genes are TRBV18 and TRBJ1-4; 8 nucleotides match TRBD1. CDR3 length equals 16 residues. The trim removed 2 bases at V and 8 bases at J, leaving 10 bases unmatched. Per germline, CDR1 KGHSH and CDR2 LQKENI. The CDR3 protein is CASSPVIQGVDEKLFF. In DNA, the CDR3 is TGTGCCAGCTCACCAGTCATACAGGGGGTTGACGAAAAACTGTTTTTT.

This sequence joins TRBV5-1 and TRBJ1-6, with D perhaps TRBD1 (6 bases). The V end lost 3 bases, the J end lost 10 bases, and 14 bases lay between the germline ends. This CDR3 has 14 amino acids. Germline V gene lookup returns CDR1 SGHRS and CDR2 YFSETQ. DNA of the CDR3: TGCGCCAGCAGCTCTACAGGGCTTCTCTCACCCCTCCACTTT. Encoded protein: CASSSTGLLSPLHF. The complete variable domain, with remaining parts taken from reference TRBV5-1 and TRBJ1-6, reads KAGVTQTPRYLIKTRGQQVTLSCSPISGHRSVSWYQQTPGQGLQFLFEYFSETQRNKGNFPGRFSGRQFSNSRSEMNVSTLELGDSALYLCASSSTGLLSPLHFGNGTRLTVT.

This clone was counted a few times. This sequence joins TRBV30 and TRBJ2-2; D is unclear. This CDR3 has 15 residues. Germline CDR1 GTSNPN, CDR2 SVGIG (reference sequence). Trimming cost V 3 bases and J 4 bases, with 15 bases left between them. The CDR3 loop reads CAWSPPGSGTGELFF. As DNA, the CDR3 is TGTGCCTGGAGCCCGCCCGGGTCTGGCACCGGGGAGCTGTTTTTT.

The CDR3 here is CASSRTGGYGDEQFF. CDR3 in DNA: TGTGCCAGCAGTCGGACAGGGGGATATGGCGATGAGCAGTTCTTC. The V and J genes are TRBV27 and TRBJ2-1, with 10 bases that match TRBD1. The CDR3 runs to 15 residues. CDR1 and CDR2 from the germline V gene are MNHEY and SMNVEV (reference sequence). After removal of 5 bases from V and 8 bases from J, the junction contained 9 bases not matched to a gene.

The chain has TRBV2 and TRBJ1-2; 9 nucleotides agree with TRBD1. Germline V lookup: CDR1 SNHLY, CDR2 FYNNEI. The length of the CDR3 is 16 residues. The ends lost 8 bases at V and 6 bases at J; junction bases unmatched: 16. The CDR3 nucleotides are TGTGCCAGCCTTAACCGCCAGGACAGGGGAGGACATGGCTACACCTTC. Translating gives CASLNRQDRGGHGYTF.

The chain couples TRBV18 to TRBJ1-6; TRBD1 aligns across 12 bases. The CDR3 totals 16 residues. V shed 3 bases, J shed 10 bases, and the junction held 7 bases outside the gene matches. Looked up from germline, CDR1 is KGHSH and CDR2 is LQKENI. CDR3 residues: CASSPAGTGGFSPLHF. As DNA, the CDR3 is TGTGCCAGCTCACCGGCCGGGACAGGGGGCTTCTCACCCCTCCACTTT.

J is TRBJ1-1 and V is TRBV5-1; tentative D call: TRBD1 (6 bases). The CDR3 runs 17 residues. The V and J ends lost 3 bases and 1 base respectively, with 19 bases between them. The V gene's germline CDR1 is SGHRS and CDR2 YFSETQ. Written as DNA, the CDR3 is TGCGCCAGCAGCTCCCGATTTCCCACAGGGTGGAACACTGAAGCTTTCTTT. Translating it yields CASSSRFPTGWNTEAFF.

This clone has only a few counts. The V gene is TRBV19, the J gene TRBJ2-3; 9 bases fit TRBD1. The length of the CDR3 is 16 residues. Trimming at V came to 1 base and at J to 0 bases, leaving 2 bases not matched to a gene. CDR1 is LNHDA and CDR2 is SQIVND in the germline V gene (reference sequence). The CDR3 DNA follows: TGTGCCAGTAGTATAGTGGGACAGGGTAGCACAGATACGCAGTATTTT. Residues: CASSIVGQGSTDTQYF. The full variable domain, completed using reference TRBV19 and TRBJ2-3, is DGGITQSPKYLFRKEGQNVTLSCEQNLNHDAMYWYRQDPGQGLRLIYYSQIVNDFQKGDIAEGYSVSREKKESFPLTVTSAQKNPTAFYLCASSIVGQGSTDTQYFGPGTRLTVL.

This clone appeared once. The V and J genes are TRBV5-4 and TRBJ1-1; TRBD1 might be the D (5 bases). The CDR3 spans 15 residues. The germline V gene has CDR1 SGHNT and CDR2 YYREEE (reference sequence). Trimming removed 0 bases at V and 5 bases at J, with 14 bases between. CDR3 in amino acids: CASSLVRQGGTEAFF. The DNA for the CDR3 is TGTGCCAGCAGCTTGGTTCGGCAGGGTGGGACTGAAGCTTTCTTT.

This rearrangement joins TRBV7-3 to TRBJ2-1; 10 bases are a match to TRBD2. The CDR3 contains 15 residues. The germline gives CDR1 SGHTA, CDR2 FQGTGA. J gave up 2 bases and V 4 bases, and 2 bases lay outside the gene matches. CDR3 in DNA: TGTGCCAGCAGCTCTAGCGGGGGCCCCTACAATGAGCAGTTCTTC. This codes for CASSSSGGPYNEQFF.

The V and J genes are TRBV9 and TRBJ2-2; the match to TRBD1 covers 8 bases. V lost 3 bases, J lost 3 bases, and 4 bases stayed unmatched. This CDR3 is 15 amino acids long. Germline V lookup: CDR1 SGDLS, CDR2 YYNGEE. For the CDR3, the DNA is TGTGCCAGCAGCGCCCAGGGGGCGCACACCGGGGAGCTGTTTTTT. It yields the protein CASSAQGAHTGELFF.

The table lists this clone with a few counts. The CDR3 sequence: CASSQGWGDNQPQHF. The CDR3 DNA reads as TGCGCCAGCAGCCAAGGATGGGGGGACAATCAGCCCCAGCATTTT. This chain connects TRBV4-1 to TRBJ1-5, with D possibly matching TRBD1 (5 bases). The germline V and J ends were trimmed by 1 base and 3 bases, with 10 bases remaining between them. The germline V gene has CDR1 MGHRA and CDR2 YSYEKL. The CDR3 spans 15 residues.

The chain is built from TRBV28 and TRBJ2-7; TRBD2 matches 10 bases. Germline V gives CDR1 MDHEN, CDR2 SYDVKM. J was trimmed by 3 bases and V by 6 bases; bases with no gene match: 11. The CDR3 has 16 residues. CDR3 DNA: TGTGCCAGCAGCCTACCCGGGACTAGCGTAAGCTACGAGCAGTACTTC. Its translation is CASSLPGTSVSYEQYF.

The rearrangement joins TRBV9 to TRBJ2-3; 10 bases agree with TRBD2. V was clipped by 4 bases and J by 2 bases; unmatched bases: 10. The CDR3 loop spans 17 amino acids. Germline-derived CDR1 and CDR2 are SGDLS and YYNGEE. In DNA, the CDR3 is TGTGCCAGCAGCTCCCGGGCACTAGCGGGGTTCACAGATACGCAGTATTTT. It translates to CASSSRALAGFTDTQYF.

The chain links TRBV7-3 to TRBJ2-5; 15 bases are a match to TRBD2. Looked up from germline, CDR1 is SGHTA and CDR2 is FQGTGA. V dropped 5 bases and J dropped 1; count of bases not matched to a gene: 5. This CDR3 has 17 residues. CDR3 loop: CASSEGLAGGPQETQYF. CDR3 nucleotide sequence: TGTGCCAGCAGCGAGGGACTAGCGGGGGGTCCCCAAGAGACCCAGTACTTC.

The chain combines TRBV5-4 with TRBJ2-5; the D gene is possibly TRBD2 (8 bases). The CDR3 has 17 residues. Trimming cost V 4 bases and J 5 bases, with 24 bases left between them. Germline-derived CDR1 and CDR2 are SGHNT and YYREEE (reference sequence). Written as DNA, the CDR3 is TGTGCCAGCAGCCCGGGGGGGCTAGACAGGGTCGGGGAGACCCAGTACTTC. Translated, it gives CASSPGGLDRVGETQYF.

The chain is built from TRBV6-1 and TRBJ2-2, with D possibly being TRBD1 (5 bases). The V end lost 7 bases, the J end lost 2 bases, and 14 bases lay between the germline ends. CDR1 is MNHNS and CDR2 is SASEGT in the germline V gene. This CDR3 comprises 15 residues. The CDR3, as DNA: TGTGCCAGCACCCTCGGACAACCCAACACCGGGGAGCTGTTTTTT. Translation: CASTLGQPNTGELFF.